This TCR beta chain was captured in a study of Ad26.COV2.S vaccination and SARS-CoV-2 variants. General study points: Spike-specific responses of CD8+ and CD4+ T cells were reported to display substantial breadth after vaccination. Whether participants received vaccine or placebo, their non-spike TCR breadth was similar.

Sequenced by immunoSEQ multiplex PCR; TCRdb stores in-frame clones only, minus some. There are 300,000 to 500,000 clones in the sample; 80% to 90% occur only once, and roughly 3.2% lies in the top ten. This sample's treatment: roughly 19 received Ad26.COV2.S at low or high dose, single or two shots; roughly five received placebo; per-sample allocation not given. Day 63 after the first vaccine or placebo injection was the time point for sampling. The shot given was an Ad26 vector that makes Wuhan-strain SARS-CoV-2 spike. In germline, CDR1 is WNHNN, CDR2 SYGVQD (reference sequence). The CDR3 length is 16 residues. V lost 3 bases, J lost 5 bases, and 7 bases stayed unmatched. Notes on this clone: As yet, its antigen is unknown.

The receptor was isolated from a person between 18 and 65 years old who received the Ad26.COV2.S COVID-19 vaccine or a placebo. Sequencing was performed on peripheral blood, taken in a trial of Ad26.COV2.S vaccine versus placebo. This sequence joins TRBV10-1 and TRBJ2-1, with TRBD1 matching 10 bases. This CDR3 is CASSDVGQGGNNEQFF. CDR3 DNA: TGCGCCAGCAGTGATGTCGGACAGGGGGGAAACAATGAGCAGTTCTTC.